This T cell receptor beta chain was recorded in a study of blood T cells in healthy people across ages. Findings of the study overall: Naive and antigen-experienced cells were not separated, limiting conclusive comparison. With donor CMV status unknown, expanded clonotype changes were possibly confounded.

Germline CDR1 is KGHDR and CDR2 is SFDVKD. V shed 5 bases, J shed 2 bases, and the junction held 5 bases outside the gene matches. The CDR3 covers 14 residues. With regard to this clonotype: The antigen is unknown.

PCR was performed a second time for roughly 7 to 11 cycles using a sample-barcoded 5' primer and a J-beta primer mix. Per sample, CDR3-containing paired-end reads numbered at least 3 million. TCRdb re-called the 5' RACE reads with MiXCR, one entry per CDR3 protein. The sample lists just over 800,000 distinct CDR3 sequences; less than 80% were seen once. This chain links TRBV24-1 with TRBJ2-7, with 7 bases lining up with TRBD2. The sequenced sample consisted of blood. The receptor was derived from a man under 40 in good health. The DNA for the CDR3 is TGTGCCACCAGTGTCGGGGGGTACCCCTACGAGCAGTACTTC. Protein: CATSVGGYPYEQYF.